A selection of T cell receptor beta chains follows, all from one sample in a study of shared clonotypes between healthy human individuals. The table came from immunoSEQ multiplex PCR; TCRdb's copy has only in-frame clones and leaves some out. The sample lists around 2,000,000 clones, about 93% occurring once. Input material: naive CD8+ T cells from PBMCs. The receptor set was obtained from a man aged 18 to 35 in good health. Some clones in this sample may be carry-over from other donors' samples. Both conserved end residues are part of each CDR3. A D gene is named only where the DNA matches it firmly. A clone size is listed for some rows: how often the clone was seen (once, few, many), or a class if it is expanded.

>NA|TRBJ1-5|TRBD1|TRBV6-1
TGTGCCAGCAGTGAAGTACGGACAGGGATGAATCAGCCCCAGCATTTT
CASSEVRTGMNQPQHF
>NA|TRBJ1-5|NA|TRBV21-1
TGTGCCAGCAGCGGTCGGACAGGGTCCCTCAAGCCCCAGCATTTT
CASSGRTGSLKPQHF
>NA|TRBJ1-2|NA|TRBV9
TGTGCCAGCAGCCTCAGCGGGGGCCCCCTCTATGGCTACACCTTC
CASSLSGGPLYGYTF
>few|TRBJ2-7|NA|TRBV30
TGTGCCTACCGGACGGTCTACGAGCAGTACTTC
CAYRTVYEQYF
>once|TRBJ1-4|NA|TRBV10-2
TGCGCCAGCAGAGGGGACACCGAAAAACTGTTTTTT
CASRGDTEKLFF
>few|TRBJ1-1|NA|TRBV5-6
TGTGCCAGCAGCTTGGGCTACAGGGTCAACACTGAAGCTTTCTTT
CASSLGYRVNTEAFF
>NA|TRBJ1-4|NA|TRBV7-9
TGTGCCAGCAGCCCAATGGGGGGCCCGGATGAAAAACTGTTTTTT
CASSPMGGPDEKLFF
>once|TRBJ1-2|NA|TRBV23-1
TGCGCCAGCAGTCAATCGGCGCCTGGCTACACCTTC
CASSQSAPGYTF
>NA|TRBJ2-7|TRBD1|TRBV2
TGTGCCAGCAGTGAAGCTGACAGGGGCTACGAGCAGTACTTC
CASSEADRGYEQYF
>NA|TRBJ2-1|NA|TRBV6-5
TGTGCCAGCAGTTTTGGGGCGGACTACAATGAGCAGTTCTTC
CASSFGADYNEQFF
>NA|TRBJ1-4|NA|TRBV30
TGTGCCTGGAGTTTGTACGTGGAGTTAAGGGGGGAAAAACTGTTTTTT
CAWSLYVELRGEKLFF
>NA|TRBJ2-3|NA|TRBV19
TGTGCCAGTAGTATTGGGCTAGCCCCAGATACGCAGTATTTT
CASSIGLAPDTQYF
>once|TRBJ2-3|TRBD2|TRBV7-9
TGTGCCAGCAGGTACGCGGGAGGCGGCACAGATACGCAGTATTTT
CASRYAGGGTDTQYF
>NA|TRBJ2-1|TRBD2|TRBV30
TGTGCCTGGGTGGGGGTTAGCGGGGGCCACCCTCGCGAGCAGTTCTTC
CAWVGVSGGHPREQFF
>NA|TRBJ2-5|NA|TRBV29-1
TGCAGCGTTGAAGTTGTACAGTTTCAAGAGACCCAGTACTTC
CSVEVVQFQETQYF
>NA|TRBJ1-1|NA|TRBV27
TGTGCCAGCACTACGGGTACTGAAGCTTTCTTT
CASTTGTEAFF
>NA|TRBJ2-1|NA|TRBV29-1
TGCAGCGTTGTATCTTACAATGAGCAGTTCTTC
CSVVSYNEQFF
>NA|TRBJ2-2|NA|TRBV28
TGTGCCAGCAGTTTACTGGACAGCCCAACCGGGGAGCTGTTTTTT
CASSLLDSPTGELFF
>NA|TRBJ2-4|TRBD1|TRBV18
TGTGCCAGCTCACCCGCCAGGGGGATAGCCAAAAACATTCAGTACTTC
CASSPARGIAKNIQYF
>NA|TRBJ1-2|NA|TRBV4-1
TGCGCCAGCAGCCAAGGAGGGTCGGTCAGCTATGGCTACACCTTC
CASSQGGSVSYGYTF
>NA|TRBJ2-3|TRBD1|TRBV6-6
TGTGCCAGCAACCGTCCGACAGGGGGCACAGATACGCAGTATTTT
CASNRPTGGTDTQYF
>NA|TRBJ2-7|TRBD1|TRBV9
TGTGCCAGCAGTACCGGGACAGACTACGAGCAGTACTTC
CASSTGTDYEQYF
>NA|TRBJ1-2|NA|TRBV29-1
TGCAGCGTAGGCGCAAACTATGGCTACACCTTC
CSVGANYGYTF
>NA|TRBJ2-1|NA|TRBV9
TGTGCCAGCAGCGCTTACAGCTCCCCGAGGGATGAGCAGTTCTTC
CASSAYSSPRDEQFF
>NA|TRBJ1-1|NA|TRBV27
TGTGCCAGCAGTTACAGAACAGGGCGGGGCACTGAAGCTTTCTTT
CASSYRTGRGTEAFF
>NA|TRBJ1-2|TRBD1|TRBV19
TGTGCCAGTAGTTCAGGACAGGCTAACTATGGCTACACCTTC
CASSSGQANYGYTF
>NA|TRBJ2-7|NA|TRBV28
TGTGCCAGCAGTTTAGGGTTTGGGGTCCCCCGGGACCCCTACGAGCAGTACTTC
CASSLGFGVPRDPYEQYF
>NA|TRBJ2-5|TRBD1|TRBV28
TGTGCCAGCAGTCCTATACCCCGGACAGGGGGCTGGGAGACCCAGTACTTC
CASSPIPRTGGWETQYF